This T cell receptor (beta chain) was captured by sequencing in a study of technical replicates of blood from several donors. Sequencing used immunoSEQ multiplex PCR; TCRdb keeps in-frame clones, though not all of them. The sample includes fewer than 85,000 clones, 94% of them seen just once. Trimming removed 4 bases at V and 6 bases at J, with 8 bases between. CDR1 and CDR2 (germline): LNHDA, SQIVND (reference sequence). The CDR3 totals 12 residues. This TCR derives from a human donor in good health. Sequenced: T cells isolated from PBMCs. The rearrangement uses TRBV19 and TRBJ2-3; possibly TRBD2 for D (5 bases). CDR3 coding DNA: TGTGCCAGTAGTACCCGAGGGGATACGCAGTATTTT. Protein product: CASSTRGDTQYF.